Sequencing of this TCR beta chain was carried out in a study of blood T cell repertoires in COVID-19 (dated by TCRdb to 2018 to 2020). Looking at the study overall: Collaborator samples came from the United States, Italy and Spain and covered acute and convalescent phases of COVID-19. The prospective study material was composed of cDNA or gDNA derived from T cells, B-cell-depleted T cells, or PBMCs. Deeply sampled blood TCRbeta repertoires from subjects exposed to, actively infected with, or recovered from COVID-19 were included in the dataset. A freely available public database, intended as a resource for researchers studying the immune response to SARS-CoV-2, is where the repertoires were released. Samples came from the ongoing ImmuneRACE study (first 160 participants) plus 1,254 subjects from 6 global collaborators. Nearly every sample came with metadata listing a de-identified subject ID, COVID-19 status, age in years and sex. Where available, HLA class I and class II types were taken from metadata supplied by the sample provider and were not determined by assay-based typing.

TCRbeta CDR3 regions were amplified from genomic DNA by means of the immunoSEQ Assay, a bias-controlled multiplex PCR. The original methods were these. Nucleated cell counts per sample were estimated from amplification of reference gene primers within the assay. To quantify the absolute abundance of each unique TCRbeta CDR3 rearrangement, sequence reads were collapsed and filtered. Productive Simpson clonality was computed per sample as the square root of Simpson's diversity index over productive rearrangements. TCRdb took this table from immuneACCESS and kept in-frame rearrangements with V and J called. Such tables lack part of the clones; where checked against another copy, unresolved V genes explain under half of the gap, and the rest is unexplained. The V and J calls and clone size are taken from that table; D and trimming were inferred from the DNA. The sample table holds 80,000 or so clones, of which 60% to 85% were seen once. Around 9.5% of the sample lies in the top ten.

At the junction V is shortened by 5 bases and J by 7 bases; bases outside the gene matches: 8. Looking up the germline V gene yields CDR1 SGHAT and CDR2 FQNNGV. The CDR3, cysteine through phenylalanine, is 13 amino acids long. The DNA shown is the 39-base CDR3, in frame from base 1. Whole blood was collected in K2EDTA tubes by collaborating institutions according to the institutions' own protocols. Collaborator samples were shipped for TCRbeta analysis as frozen whole blood, isolated PBMCs, or DNA extracted from either sample type. Broad study findings and their caveats: The quantity of clinical and demographic metadata differed by source and by participant and was supplied without curation.

The count of this clone is one. Its cognate antigen has yet to be identified. No quality values exist for individual bases; no much larger clone is one base distant. The material sequenced was peripheral blood. The chain couples TRBV11-2 to TRBJ2-7; the central 7 bases match TRBD1. The clonotype originates from a human donor in a cohort sampled during active COVID-19. This receptor carries the CDR3 CASSGDRVGEQYF. The nucleotide sequence is TGTGCCAGCAGCGGAGACAGGGTGGGGGAGCAGTACTTC.